This TCR beta chain was sequenced in a study of blood T cell repertoires in COVID-19. Study-wide background: Sites in the United States, Italy and Spain provided acute and convalescent COVID-19 samples.

The method was immunoSEQ multiplex PCR; TCRdb's version includes in-frame clones alone and lacks a portion of them. Of about 70,000 clones listed, approximately 90% were seen once; the top ten hold under 1.5%. This TCR was sampled from a human donor in a cohort sampled during active COVID-19. What was sequenced was peripheral blood.

The chain's CDR3 is CASSLSNSQETQYF. CDR3 coding DNA: TGTGCCAGCAGCTTAAGTAACAGCCAAGAGACCCAGTACTTC. J is TRBJ2-5 and V is TRBV5-4; D ambiguous. Germline V CDR1 and CDR2: SGHNT, YYREEE (reference sequence). This CDR3 region has 14 residues. V was pared by 2 bases and J by 1 base, with 9 bases between. The variable domain in full, completed from reference TRBV5-4 and TRBJ2-5, reads ETGVTQSPTHLIKTRGQQVTLRCSSQSGHNTVSWYQQALGQGPQFIFQYYREEENGRGNFPPRFSGLQFPNYSSELNVNALELDDSALYLCASSLSNSQETQYFGPGTRLLVL.